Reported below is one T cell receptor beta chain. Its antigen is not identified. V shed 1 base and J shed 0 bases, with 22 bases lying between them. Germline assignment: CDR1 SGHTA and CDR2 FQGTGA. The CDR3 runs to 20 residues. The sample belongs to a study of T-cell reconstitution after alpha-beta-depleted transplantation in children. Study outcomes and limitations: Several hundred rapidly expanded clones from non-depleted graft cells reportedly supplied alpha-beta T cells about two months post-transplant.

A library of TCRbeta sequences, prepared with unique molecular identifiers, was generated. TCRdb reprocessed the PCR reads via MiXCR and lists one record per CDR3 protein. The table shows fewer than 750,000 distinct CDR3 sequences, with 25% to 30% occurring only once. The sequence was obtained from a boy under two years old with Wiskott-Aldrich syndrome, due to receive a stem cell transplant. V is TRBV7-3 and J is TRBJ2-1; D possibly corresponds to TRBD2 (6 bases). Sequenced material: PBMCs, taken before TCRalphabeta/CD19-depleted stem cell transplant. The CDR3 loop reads CASSLKVASIAGSSYNEQFF. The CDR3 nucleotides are TGTGCCAGCAGCTTAAAAGTAGCCTCTATAGCCGGGAGCTCCTACAATGAGCAGTTCTTC.